These 3 T cell receptor beta chains share one sample of origin, sequenced in a study of a mutant IDH1 vaccine in newly diagnosed glioma. The time point here: baseline, week 1 (first vaccination visit). Treatment here: pre-vaccination baseline after standard-of-care therapy. Sequenced by immunoSEQ multiplex PCR; TCRdb stores in-frame clones only, minus some. The sample carries 30,000 to 40,000 clones, roughly 92% recorded once. Source: PBMCs, taken from a glioma patient treated with radiotherapy, temozolomide or both. These receptors were collected from a man aged 18 to 29 with glioma.

The chain has TRBV5-1 and TRBJ2-7, with D hard to call. CDR1 and CDR2 (germline): SGHRS, YFSETQ. The ends were cut back, 0 bases at V and 5 bases at J, with 6 bases in the middle. The CDR3 runs 12 residues. CDR3 sequence reads: CASSLGGDEQYF. For the CDR3, the DNA is TGCGCCAGCAGCTTGGGTGGGGACGAGCAGTACTTC.

This chain connects TRBV5-4 to TRBJ1-2; 10 bases align to TRBD1. V gave up 4 bases and J gave up 7 bases; unmatched junction bases: 7. CDR1 and CDR2 from the germline V gene are SGHNT and YYREEE (reference sequence). The length of the CDR3 is 14 residues. This chain's CDR3 is CASSPTGGSSGYTF. CDR3 nucleotide sequence: TGTGCCAGCAGCCCGACAGGGGGCTCGAGTGGCTACACCTTC. Filled out from reference TRBV5-4 and TRBJ1-2, the complete variable domain reads ETGVTQSPTHLIKTRGQQVTLRCSSQSGHNTVSWYQQALGQGPQFIFQYYREEENGRGNFPPRFSGLQFPNYSSELNVNALELDDSALYLCASSPTGGSSGYTFGSGTRLTVV.

J is TRBJ1-5 and V is TRBV21-1. TRBV21-1 is an annotated pseudogene. The CDR3 loop spans 17 amino acids. The CDR3: CASSKGGGGGNNQPQHF. The CDR3 region has the DNA TGTGCCAGCAGCAAAGGGGGAGGAGGAGGTAACAATCAGCCCCAGCATTTT.